This T cell receptor (beta chain) stems from a study of response to subunit inactivated influenza vaccine. General study results and limits: The authors offered the suggestion that each seasonal influenza vaccination recruits few new T cells.

Per the germline V gene, CDR1 is LGHDT and CDR2 is YNNKEL (reference sequence). The CDR3 has 15 residues. After removal of 6 bases from V and 7 bases from J, the junction contained 12 bases not matched to a gene. Each CDR3 protein is one row after TCRdb ran MiXCR on the RT-PCR reads. The sample has approximately 530,000 distinct CDR3 sequences; less than 7.5% are singletons. Concerning this clonotype itself: What it recognizes is unknown.

The input for sequencing was PBMCs from blood, taken about 23 months after vaccination. V usage is TRBV3-1 and J usage is TRBJ2-7; TRBD1 aligns across 10 bases. This TCR was recovered from a man between 45 and 75 years old who received an inactivated influenza vaccine. The CDR3 is CASSPDRGYVREQYF. The CDR3 region has the DNA TGTGCCAGCAGTCCGGACAGGGGGTATGTAAGGGAGCAGTACTTC.